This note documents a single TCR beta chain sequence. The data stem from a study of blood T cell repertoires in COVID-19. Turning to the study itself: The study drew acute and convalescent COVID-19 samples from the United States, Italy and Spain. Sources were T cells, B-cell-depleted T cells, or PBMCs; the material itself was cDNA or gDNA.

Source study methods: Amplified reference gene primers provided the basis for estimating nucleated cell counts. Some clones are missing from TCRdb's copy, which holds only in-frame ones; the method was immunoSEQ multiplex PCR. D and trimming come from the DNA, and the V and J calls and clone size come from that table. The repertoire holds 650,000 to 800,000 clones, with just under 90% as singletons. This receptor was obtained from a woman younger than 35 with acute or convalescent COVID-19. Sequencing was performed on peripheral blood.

The CDR3 nucleotides read TGTGCCAGTAGTACAGGTCCGACAGGGCCTATCGCCTACGAGCAGTACTTC. This sequence encodes CASSTGPTGPIAYEQYF. The chain has TRBV19 and TRBJ2-7; TRBD1 matches at 7 bases. J gave up 2 bases and V 4 bases, and 14 bases lay outside the gene matches. Looked up from germline, CDR1 is LNHDA and CDR2 is SQIVND (reference sequence). The CDR3 covers 17 residues.